A selection of T cell receptor beta chains follows, all from one sample in a study of beta chain features in type 1 diabetes. Clones were read by immunoSEQ multiplex PCR, and TCRdb kept only the in-frame ones, dropping some. The table lists 400,000 to 550,000 clones, over 9.5% of them singletons. Sample: naive CD4+ T cells from blood. The source of these receptors is a woman under 30 in good health. CDR3s include the opening cysteine and the closing phenylalanine or tryptophan. Fields, in order: CDR3 length, D gene, clone size, V gene, J gene, CDR3 protein, CDR3 DNA. The D gene is left open where the match is weak. Clone size is shown for a subset of rows, as once, few, many or a class of expanded clone.

>11|.|few|TRBV9|TRBJ1-2
CASRNNYGYTF
TGTGCCAGCCGGAATAACTATGGCTACACCTTC
>13|.|.|TRBV29-1|TRBJ1-4
CSVEDGAIEKLFF
TGCAGCGTTGAAGATGGTGCGATCGAAAAACTGTTTTTT
>15|TRBD1|.|TRBV7-8|TRBJ1-2
CASSLRQGSNYGYTF
TGTGCCAGCAGCCTAAGACAGGGCTCTAACTATGGCTACACCTTC
>16|.|.|TRBV27|TRBJ1-2
CASSFSRTEDNYGYTF
TGTGCCAGCAGTTTTTCCCGGACAGAGGACAACTATGGCTACACCTTC
>18|TRBD2|.|TRBV18|TRBJ2-1
CASSGDRSLAGGNNEQFF
TGTGCCAGCTCAGGCGACCGGTCCCTAGCGGGTGGAAACAATGAGCAGTTCTTC
>12|TRBD2|.|TRBV7-2|TRBJ2-7
CASSLGLAGLSF
TGTGCCAGCAGCTTAGGGCTAGCGGGCCTCAGCTTC
>14|.|.|TRBV14|TRBJ2-7
CASSQARASYEQYF
TGTGCCAGCAGCCAAGCCCGGGCTTCCTACGAGCAGTACTTC
>15|.|few|TRBV29-1|TRBJ2-7
CSVEDNLQGSYEQYF
TGCAGCGTTGAAGATAACTTACAAGGATCCTACGAGCAGTACTTC
>13|.|.|TRBV18|TRBJ1-3
CASFTDFGNTIYF
TGTGCCAGCTTTACGGACTTCGGAAACACCATATATTTT
>16|TRBD2|few|TRBV7-2|TRBJ2-1
CASSSTSASSYNEQFF
TGTGCCAGCAGTTCCACTAGCGCTAGCTCCTACAATGAGCAGTTCTTC
>14|.|.|TRBV29-1|TRBJ1-5
CSVTHGEWYQPQHF
TGCAGCGTTACCCACGGGGAGTGGTATCAGCCCCAGCATTTT
>16|TRBD2|.|TRBV9|TRBJ2-5
CASSAISGILQETQYF
TGTGCCAGCAGCGCGATTAGCGGGATTCTCCAAGAGACCCAGTACTTC
>14|.|.|TRBV5-4|TRBJ2-7
CASSPKVDSYEQYF
TGTGCCAGCAGCCCCAAGGTGGACTCCTACGAGCAGTACTTC
>17|.|.|TRBV6-4|TRBJ1-2
CASSDVWDKGSFGGYTF
TGTGCCAGCAGTGACGTTTGGGACAAGGGTTCGTTTGGTGGCTACACCTTC
>14|.|.|TRBV29-1|TRBJ1-4
CSAGGQGKGEKLFF
TGCAGCGCCGGGGGGCAGGGGAAGGGAGAAAAACTGTTTTTT
>13|.|few|TRBV27|TRBJ2-7
CASRRQDSYEQYF
TGTGCCAGCAGGCGACAGGATTCCTACGAGCAGTACTTC
>15|TRBD1|.|TRBV19|TRBJ2-7
CASIGSGTGNYEQYF
TGTGCCAGTATTGGGTCTGGGACAGGGAACTACGAGCAGTACTTC
>15|TRBD2|few|TRBV29-1|TRBJ2-5
CSAALTSGSPGTQYF
TGCAGCGCGGCCCTTACTAGCGGGAGTCCGGGGACCCAGTACTTC
>14|.|.|TRBV7-9|TRBJ2-1
CASSLQSPLNEQFF
TGTGCCAGCAGCTTACAAAGCCCCCTCAATGAGCAGTTCTTC
>15|.|.|TRBV5-1|TRBJ2-2
CASSLRQVNTGELFF
TGCGCCAGCAGCTTAAGACAGGTGAACACCGGGGAGCTGTTTTTT
>12|.|few|TRBV9|TRBJ2-7
CASSARDFSDDF
TGTGCCAGCAGCGCCCGGGACTTCTCCGACGACTTC
>13|.|few|TRBV30|TRBJ1-4
CAWNRIPNEKLFF
TGTGCCTGGAACAGGATCCCTAATGAAAAACTGTTTTTT
>14|.|few|TRBV5-1|TRBJ2-2
CASSFGINTGELFF
TGCGCCAGCAGCTTTGGTATCAACACCGGGGAGCTGTTTTTT
>15|.|few|TRBV5-1|TRBJ2-7
CASSLAVGLAYEQYF
TGCGCCAGCAGCTTGGCCGTTGGATTGGCCTACGAGCAGTACTTC
>14|.|.|TRBV29-1|TRBJ1-2
CSVPTGLGDYGYTF
TGCAGCGTCCCCACCGGTCTGGGGGACTATGGCTACACCTTC
>16|TRBD1|.|TRBV7-9|TRBJ1-6
CASSWGQHEQDSPLHF
TGTGCCAGCAGCTGGGGACAGCACGAGCAGGATTCACCCCTCCACTTT
>15|.|.|TRBV2|TRBJ2-5
CASRRTVHGQETQYF
TGTGCCAGCAGGCGGACAGTCCATGGCCAAGAGACCCAGTACTTC
>15|.|.|TRBV7-2|TRBJ2-1
CASSLDRSSYNEQFF
TGTGCCAGCAGCTTAGACAGGAGCTCCTACAATGAGCAGTTCTTC
>14|.|few|TRBV5-1|TRBJ2-1
CASSFSLRNNEQFF
TGCGCCAGCAGCTTTAGTCTCAGGAACAATGAGCAGTTCTTC
>12|.|.|TRBV5-4|TRBJ2-2
CASSKNTGELFF
TGTGCCAGCAGCAAGAACACCGGGGAGCTGTTTTTT
>16|.|.|TRBV29-1|TRBJ2-4
CSVRLSKGLAKNIQYF
TGCAGCGTTCGCCTATCTAAGGGTCTAGCCAAAAACATTCAGTACTTC
>14|.|few|TRBV6-1|TRBJ2-3
CASSESAGTSTQYF
TGTGCCAGCAGTGAATCGGCGGGGACCTCTACGCAGTATTTT
>15|.|few|TRBV11-3|TRBJ2-7
CASSLISDFSYEQYF
TGTGCCAGCAGCTTAATTAGTGACTTCTCCTACGAGCAGTACTTC
>14|.|.|TRBV7-9|TRBJ1-1
CASSLIEGNTEAFF
TGTGCCAGCAGCTTAATAGAGGGGAACACTGAAGCTTTCTTT
>14|.|.|TRBV7-2|TRBJ1-6
CASSLAGSNSPLHF
TGTGCCAGCAGCTTAGCGGGGTCCAATTCACCCCTCCACTTT
>14|.|.|TRBV7-9|TRBJ1-1
CASSLEAGITEAFF
TGTGCCAGCAGCTTAGAAGCGGGTATAACTGAAGCTTTCTTT
>15|.|few|TRBV7-9|TRBJ1-2
CASRPGAARLYGYTF
TGTGCCAGCAGGCCTGGGGCCGCCCGCCTCTATGGCTACACCTTC
>14|.|.|TRBV7-9|TRBJ1-3
CASSLAGSGNTIYF
TGTGCCAGCAGCTTAGCTGGCTCTGGAAACACCATATATTTT
>13|.|.|TRBV7-7|TRBJ2-1
CASSLRSDNEQFF
TGTGCTAGCAGCTTAAGGTCCGACAATGAGCAGTTCTTC
>15|.|.|TRBV7-6|TRBJ2-2
CASSLEAQIGGELFF
TGTGCCAGCAGCTTAGAGGCACAGATCGGCGGGGAGCTGTTTTTT
>15|TRBD1|few|TRBV15|TRBJ2-7
CATSKTGTGASEQYF
TGTGCCACCAGCAAAACCGGGACAGGGGCTTCCGAGCAGTACTTC
>15|.|.|TRBV4-1|TRBJ1-5
CASSQVAGGNQPQHF
TGCGCCAGCAGCCAAGTCGCTGGCGGTAATCAGCCCCAGCATTTT
>15|.|few|TRBV21-1|TRBJ2-1
CASSTSGNSYNEQFF
TGTGCCAGCAGTACTAGCGGGAACTCCTACAATGAGCAGTTCTTC
>14|.|.|TRBV18|TRBJ2-1
CASSPTGRDNEQFF
TGTGCCAGCTCACCAACAGGCAGGGACAATGAGCAGTTCTTC
>15|.|few|TRBV9|TRBJ2-2
CASSVGGHYTGELFF
TGTGCCAGCAGCGTAGGGGGTCACTACACCGGGGAGCTGTTTTTT
>14|.|few|TRBV10-3|TRBJ1-1
CAISDPGYSTEAFF
TGTGCCATCAGTGATCCAGGGTATAGCACTGAAGCTTTCTTT
>14|.|few|TRBV5-4|TRBJ2-6
CASSSRPGANVLTF
TGTGCCAGCAGCTCTCGCCCTGGGGCCAACGTCCTGACTTTC
>15|TRBD1|few|TRBV5-1|TRBJ1-1
CASSLVPGGDTEAFF
TGCGCCAGCAGCTTGGTCCCAGGGGGCGACACTGAAGCTTTCTTT
>16|TRBD1|few|TRBV18|TRBJ1-5
CASSPLRTGGNQPQHF
TGTGCCAGCTCACCACTACGGACAGGGGGCAATCAGCCCCAGCATTTT
>11|.|few|TRBV6-1|TRBJ2-7
CASSEGYEQYF
TGTGCCAGCAGTGAGGGTTACGAGCAGTACTTC
>16|.|.|TRBV4-3|TRBJ1-2
CASSQDLKGRSGGYTF
TGCGCCAGCAGCCAAGACCTCAAGGGGCGCTCGGGGGGCTACACCTTC
>11|.|few|TRBV5-1|TRBJ2-5
CASSFGETQYF
TGCGCCAGCAGCTTCGGTGAGACCCAGTACTTC
>13|.|few|TRBV2|TRBJ1-6
CASSESPLSPLHF
TGTGCCAGCAGTGAATCACCGTTGTCACCCCTCCACTTT
>13|.|.|TRBV4-2|TRBJ1-5
CASSQDSNQPQHF
TGTGCCAGCAGCCAAGACAGCAATCAGCCCCAGCATTTT
>12|.|few|TRBV19|TRBJ1-2
CASTQLGRGYTF
TGTGCCAGCACCCAGCTCGGTCGCGGCTACACCTTC
>16|TRBD2|few|TRBV7-9|TRBJ2-1
CASSPGLAGPGDEQFF
TGTGCCAGCAGCCCGGGACTAGCGGGGCCTGGGGATGAGCAGTTCTTC
>17|TRBD1|once|TRBV7-9|TRBJ2-6
CASSLPGQDSGANVLTF
TGTGCCAGCAGCTTACCGGGACAGGACTCTGGGGCCAACGTCCTGACTTTC
>11|.|few|TRBV30|TRBJ1-6
CAWSSRSPLHF
TGTGCCTGGAGTTCACGATCACCCCTCCACTTT
>14|.|few|TRBV2|TRBJ2-3
CASRTEGGSNTQYF
TGTGCCAGCAGAACGGAGGGGGGGTCGAATACGCAGTATTTT
>10|.|.|TRBV28|TRBJ2-5
CATRLETQYF
TGTGCCACCCGTCTGGAGACCCAGTACTTC